This T cell receptor beta chain appears in the sequencing data of a study of T cell responses to AZD1222 COVID-19 vaccine. Study results and limitations: Vaccination with two AZD1222 doses was followed by a rise in Spike-specific TCR breadth and depth.

Clones were read by immunoSEQ multiplex PCR, and TCRdb kept only the in-frame ones, dropping some. Of about 130,000 clones in the sample, 85% to 95% were seen once. For this clone: Its antigen is undetermined.

The V gene end was trimmed by 0 bases and the J gene end by 10 bases; junction bases not matched to a gene: 10. The germline V gene has CDR1 SGHNT and CDR2 YYREEE (reference sequence). The CDR3 runs 16 residues. The receptor was derived from an adult in good health. The sample in question was peripheral blood, obtained on day 0 of AZD1222 vaccination. The chain uses TRBV5-4 and TRBJ2-1, with 10 bases matching TRBD2. The CDR3 bases are TGTGCCAGCAGCTTGGGGGCTAGCGGGGGCTCCGTAGAGCAGTTCTTC. Translating gives CASSLGASGGSVEQFF.